A selection of T cell receptor beta chains follows, all from one sample in a study of blood T cell repertoires in COVID-19. Clones were sequenced by immunoSEQ multiplex PCR, and TCRdb holds only the in-frame ones, with some missing. This sample yields a few hundred thousand clones, of which approximately 92% are seen a single time; 1% to 1.3% belongs to the top ten. Sample: PBMCs or T cells enriched from blood (not recorded which). Receptor source: a man younger than 45 who had recovered from COVID-19. Both conserved end residues are part of each CDR3. Each record gives: D gene, clone size, V gene, J gene, CDR3 DNA, CDR3 protein. A D gene is named only where the DNA matches it firmly. Not all rows give a size; the values are once, few, many and, for expanded clones, a class.

>TRBD2|NA|TRBV18|TRBJ2-1
TGTGCCAGCTCACCACTTTCGGGACTAGCGGACGAGCAGTTCTTC
CASSPLSGLADEQFF
>TRBD2|NA|TRBV19|TRBJ2-3
TGTGCCAGTAGTATGCGGGAGGCCCGAAGCACAGATACGCAGTATTTT
CASSMREARSTDTQYF
>NA|NA|TRBV12-3/TRBV12-4|TRBJ1-1
TGTGCCAGCAGTTATGGCCAACCACAAGCTTTCTTT
CASSYGQPQAFF
>NA|few|TRBV7-2|TRBJ1-5
TGTGCCAGCAGTCCTACAGTCAGGAGCAATCAGCCCCAGCATTTT
CASSPTVRSNQPQHF
>NA|NA|TRBV4-1|TRBJ2-7
TGCGCCAGCAGCCAAGACAAGCCAGCGTACTACGAGCAGTACTTC
CASSQDKPAYYEQYF
>NA|NA|TRBV19|TRBJ1-1
TGTGCCAGTAGTCTTGTTTTGTACACTGAAGCTTTCTTT
CASSLVLYTEAFF
>TRBD1|NA|TRBV28|TRBJ1-1
TGTGCCAGCAGTTTCTCCAGGGGGCGAGGAGTAGTGAACACTGAAGCTTTCTTT
CASSFSRGRGVVNTEAFF
>NA|NA|TRBV12-5|TRBJ2-2
TGTGCTAGTGGTTTGTTTACTTACACCGGGGAGCTGTTTTTT
CASGLFTYTGELFF
>TRBD2|NA|TRBV5-5|TRBJ2-7
TGTGCCAGCAGCTTGAAAGGACTAGCGGGAGACCCATATGACGAGCAGTACTTC
CASSLKGLAGDPYDEQYF
>TRBD1|NA|TRBV9|TRBJ1-4
TGTGCCAGCAGCCCCCGGTGGCAGGGGGACGGAAAACTGTTTTTT
CASSPRWQGDGKLFF
>TRBD1|NA|TRBV28|TRBJ1-5
TGTGCCAGCAGTTTCCCCATCGGGACAGAAATTGGTCAGCCCCAGCATTTT
CASSFPIGTEIGQPQHF
>NA|NA|TRBV19|TRBJ2-1
TGTGCCAGTAGTATCCCCCTAGGGCTAGCGCCGCATGAGCAGTTCTTC
CASSIPLGLAPHEQFF
>TRBD1|NA|TRBV19|TRBJ2-5
TGTGCCAGTTGGGGTAGTGGACAGGGAGAGACCCAGTACTTC
CASWGSGQGETQYF
>NA|NA|TRBV7-2|TRBJ1-1
TGTGCCAGCAGCAAGTGGGGGGGCGCCGGCACTGAAGCTTTCTTT
CASSKWGGAGTEAFF
>TRBD1|NA|TRBV9|TRBJ2-3
TGTGCCAGCAGTTCGACAGGGAGCACAGATACGCAGTATTTT
CASSSTGSTDTQYF
>TRBD2|NA|TRBV7-9|TRBJ2-1
TGTGCCAGCAGCCCCACACTAGCGGAGACCTACAATGAGCAGTTCTTC
CASSPTLAETYNEQFF
>TRBD1|NA|TRBV12-5|TRBJ1-5
TGTGCTAGTGGCCCAGGACAGGGAACCTTTGGGCAGCCCCAGCATTTT
CASGPGQGTFGQPQHF
>TRBD1|once|TRBV30|TRBJ1-2
TGTGCCTGGAGTGTACCCGGGACAGGGAAAAGTGGCTACACCTTC
CAWSVPGTGKSGYTF
>NA|NA|TRBV5-1|TRBJ2-1
TGCGCCAGCAGGAGAACGGGAGTCGGGGAGCAGTTCTTC
CASRRTGVGEQFF
>NA|NA|TRBV28|TRBJ1-5
TGTGGCACGGGGAGCAATCAGCCCCAGCATTTT
CGTGSNQPQHF
>NA|NA|TRBV7-2|TRBJ2-3
TGTGCCAGCAGCCAGGCGTCCGGCACAGATACGCAGTATTTT
CASSQASGTDTQYF
>TRBD1|few|TRBV19|TRBJ2-6
TGTGCCAGTAGTATTCACCCGCGACAGGGCCGGGGCGGCTCTGGGGCCAACGTCCTGACTTTC
CASSIHPRQGRGGSGANVLTF
>NA|NA|TRBV5-6|TRBJ2-7
TGTGCCAGCAGCTCCCGTTCCTACGAGCAGTACTTC
CASSSRSYEQYF
>TRBD1|NA|TRBV28|TRBJ1-1
TGTGCCAGCAGTTTTACAGGGGGCGGTGGTACTGAAGCTTTCTTT
CASSFTGGGGTEAFF
>NA|NA|TRBV4-1|TRBJ1-2
TGCGCCAGCAGCAGTAGACAGGCGCTAAACAGCGAGTACACCTTC
CASSSRQALNSEYTF
>NA|NA|TRBV2|TRBJ2-2
TGTGCCAGCAGTGAACAGGGGCCGGACAACGGCGCCGGGGAGCTGTTTTTT
CASSEQGPDNGAGELFF
>NA|NA|TRBV27|TRBJ2-7
TGTGCCAGCAGACTGTGCGGTTACGAGCAGTACTTC
CASRLCGYEQYF
>NA|NA|TRBV28|TRBJ2-2
TGTGCCAGCAGCTATAGGGCGGGACGTCATACCGGGGAGCTGTTTTTT
CASSYRAGRHTGELFF
>NA|NA|TRBV28|TRBJ1-4
TGTGCCAGCAGTTTCGTGGAAAAACTGTTTTTT
CASSFVEKLFF
>NA|NA|TRBV7-2|TRBJ2-7
TGTGCCAGCAGCTTAGGGACACGGTACGAGCAGTACTTC
CASSLGTRYEQYF
>TRBD2|NA|TRBV5-8|TRBJ2-1
TGTGCCAGCAGCCTAAGGACTAGCGGGAGGGACGAGCAGTTCTTC
CASSLRTSGRDEQFF
>NA|NA|TRBV2|TRBJ2-7
TGTGCCAGCAGTGAACAGGCCTACGAGCAGTACTTC
CASSEQAYEQYF
>NA|NA|TRBV27|TRBJ1-1
TGTGCCAGCAGTTTACTTGGGATCCCAACGGGAAACACTGAAGCTTTCTTT
CASSLLGIPTGNTEAFF
>NA|NA|TRBV27|TRBJ2-7
TGTGCCAGCACGCACATCGTCAGGGGTCCAGAGCCCCTCGAGCAGTACTTC
CASTHIVRGPEPLEQYF
>NA|NA|TRBV5-1|TRBJ1-4
TGCGCCAGCAGCTCCCTTGACAGGACAAGAAATGAAAAACTGTTTTTT
CASSSLDRTRNEKLFF
>NA|NA|TRBV12-3/TRBV12-4|TRBJ2-7
TGTGCCAGCAGTAGACAGAACGAGCAGTACTTC
CASSRQNEQYF
>TRBD1|NA|TRBV18|TRBJ2-7
TGTGCCAGCTCACCTGCAATCCGGGACAGGGACGAGCAGTACTTC
CASSPAIRDRDEQYF
>NA|NA|TRBV7-2|TRBJ1-6
TGTGCCAGCAGCTTAGGGTCGGGGGATAATTCACCCCTCCACTTT
CASSLGSGDNSPLHF
>TRBD1|NA|TRBV11-2|TRBJ1-1
TGTGCCAGCAGCTTAGTGGGGACAGCTGTTGAAGCTTTCTTT
CASSLVGTAVEAFF
>NA|NA|TRBV19|TRBJ2-6
TGTGCCAGTAGTACCACTTCGGCCAACGTCCTGACTTTC
CASSTTSANVLTF
>NA|NA|TRBV5-1|TRBJ2-1
TGCGCCAGCAGCAGAGAACCCCCCATCAATGAGCAGTTCTTC
CASSREPPINEQFF
>NA|NA|TRBV14|TRBJ2-7
TGTGCCAGCAGCCTAAACAGGGTCTACGAGCAGTACTTC
CASSLNRVYEQYF
>TRBD2|NA|TRBV7-8|TRBJ2-7
TGTGCCAGCAGCTTGGGACTAGCCTACGAGCAGTACTTC
CASSLGLAYEQYF
>TRBD1|NA|TRBV10-2|TRBJ1-2
TGCGCCAGCAGTTGGACAGGGGGCTTAGGCTACACCTTC
CASSWTGGLGYTF
>NA|once|TRBV20-1|TRBJ1-5
TGCAGTGCTAGTCGAATAGGACAGTCAGCCCAGCCCCAGCATTTT
CSASRIGQSAQPQHF
>NA|NA|TRBV11-1|TRBJ2-5
TGTGCCAGCAGCTCTTGGGACATGCTGGGGGAGACCCAGTACTTC
CASSSWDMLGETQYF
>NA|NA|TRBV5-1|TRBJ2-3
TGCGCCAGCAGCTTGGGCGGGGTTGCGGGGTACACAGATACGCAGTATTTT
CASSLGGVAGYTDTQYF
>TRBD2|NA|TRBV13|TRBJ2-1
TGTGCCAGCAGCTCATGGACTAGCGGGAGACTCAATGAGCAGTTCTTC
CASSSWTSGRLNEQFF
>NA|NA|TRBV27|TRBJ1-5
TGTGCCAGCAGTCCCGGACTCAGAGGGAATCAGCCCCAGCATTTT
CASSPGLRGNQPQHF
>NA|NA|TRBV3-1/TRBV3-2|TRBJ2-5
TGTGCCAGCAGCCTAAGGGGAGGTCAAGAGACCCAGTACTTC
CASSLRGGQETQYF